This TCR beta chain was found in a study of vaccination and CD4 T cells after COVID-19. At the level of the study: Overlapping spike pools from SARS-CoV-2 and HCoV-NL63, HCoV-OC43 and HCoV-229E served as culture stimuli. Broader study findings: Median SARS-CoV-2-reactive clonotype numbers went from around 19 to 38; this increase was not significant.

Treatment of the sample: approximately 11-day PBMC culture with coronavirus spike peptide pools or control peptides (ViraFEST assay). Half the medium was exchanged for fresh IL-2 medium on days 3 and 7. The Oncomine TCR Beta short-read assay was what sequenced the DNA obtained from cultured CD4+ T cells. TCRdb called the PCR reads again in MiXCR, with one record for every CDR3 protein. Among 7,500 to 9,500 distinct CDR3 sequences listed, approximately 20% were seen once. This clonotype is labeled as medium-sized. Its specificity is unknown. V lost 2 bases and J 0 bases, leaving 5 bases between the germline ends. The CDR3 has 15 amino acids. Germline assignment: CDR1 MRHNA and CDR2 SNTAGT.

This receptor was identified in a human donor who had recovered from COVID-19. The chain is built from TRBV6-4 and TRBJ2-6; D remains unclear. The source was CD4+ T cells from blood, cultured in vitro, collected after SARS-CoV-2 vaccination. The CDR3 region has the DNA TGTGCCAGCAGTGACAGGGACTCTGGGGCCAACGTCCTGACTTTC. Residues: CASSDRDSGANVLTF.